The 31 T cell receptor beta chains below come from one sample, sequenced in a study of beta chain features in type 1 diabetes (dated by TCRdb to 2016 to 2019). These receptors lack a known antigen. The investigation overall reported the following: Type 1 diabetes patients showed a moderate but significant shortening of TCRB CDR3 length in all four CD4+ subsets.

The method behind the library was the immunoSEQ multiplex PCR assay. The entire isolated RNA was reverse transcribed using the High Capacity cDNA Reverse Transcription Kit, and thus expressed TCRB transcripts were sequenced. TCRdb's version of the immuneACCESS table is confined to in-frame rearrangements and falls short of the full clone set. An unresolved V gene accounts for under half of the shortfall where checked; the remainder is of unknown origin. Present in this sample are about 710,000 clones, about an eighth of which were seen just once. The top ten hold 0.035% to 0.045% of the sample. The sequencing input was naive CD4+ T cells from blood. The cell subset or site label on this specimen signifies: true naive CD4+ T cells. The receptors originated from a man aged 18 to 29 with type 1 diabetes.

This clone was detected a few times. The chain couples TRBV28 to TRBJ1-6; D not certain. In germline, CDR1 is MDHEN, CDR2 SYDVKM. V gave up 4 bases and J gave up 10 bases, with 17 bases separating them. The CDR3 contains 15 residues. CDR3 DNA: TGTGCCAGCAGTTCTAGGGCCCTAGGATACTCACCCCTCCACTTT. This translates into CASSSRALGYSPLHF.

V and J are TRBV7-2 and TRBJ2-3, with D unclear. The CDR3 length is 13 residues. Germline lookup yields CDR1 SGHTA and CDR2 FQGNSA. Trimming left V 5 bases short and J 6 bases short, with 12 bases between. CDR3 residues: CASSLGRRDTQYF. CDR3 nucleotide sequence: TGTGCCAGCAGCCTCGGCAGAAGGGATACGCAGTATTTT.

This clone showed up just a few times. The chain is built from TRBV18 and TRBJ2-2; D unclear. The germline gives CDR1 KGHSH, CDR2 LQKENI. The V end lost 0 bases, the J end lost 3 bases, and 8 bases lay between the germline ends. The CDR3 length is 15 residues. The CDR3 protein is CASSPPGRDTGELFF. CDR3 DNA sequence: TGTGCCAGCTCACCACCGGGCCGCGACACCGGGGAGCTGTTTTTT.

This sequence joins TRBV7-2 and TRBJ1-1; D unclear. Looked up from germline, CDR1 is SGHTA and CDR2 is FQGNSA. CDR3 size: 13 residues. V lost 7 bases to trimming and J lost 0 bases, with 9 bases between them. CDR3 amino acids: CASTFLMNTEAFF. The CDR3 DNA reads TGTGCCAGCACCTTTCTTATGAACACTGAAGCTTTCTTT.

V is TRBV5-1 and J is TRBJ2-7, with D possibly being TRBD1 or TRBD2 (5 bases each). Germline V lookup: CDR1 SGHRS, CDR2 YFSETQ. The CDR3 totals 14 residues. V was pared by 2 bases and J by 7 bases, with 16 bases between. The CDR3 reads CASSLGDVGREQYF. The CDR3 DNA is TGCGCCAGCAGCTTAGGGGACGTAGGACGGGAGCAGTACTTC.

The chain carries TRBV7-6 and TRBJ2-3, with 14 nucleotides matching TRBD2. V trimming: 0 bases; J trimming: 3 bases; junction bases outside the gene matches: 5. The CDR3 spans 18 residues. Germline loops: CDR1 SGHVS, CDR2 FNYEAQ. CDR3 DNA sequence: TGTGCCAGCAGCTTAGCGCCGACTAGCGGGGGGGCAACAGATACGCAGTATTTT. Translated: CASSLAPTSGGATDTQYF.

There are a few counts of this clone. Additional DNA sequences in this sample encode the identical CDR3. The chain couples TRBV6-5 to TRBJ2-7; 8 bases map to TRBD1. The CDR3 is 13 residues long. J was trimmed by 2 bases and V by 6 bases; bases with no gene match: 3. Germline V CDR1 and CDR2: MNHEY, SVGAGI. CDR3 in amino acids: CASSLDRAYEQYF. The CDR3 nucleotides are TGTGCCAGCAGCCTGGACAGGGCCTACGAGCAGTACTTC.

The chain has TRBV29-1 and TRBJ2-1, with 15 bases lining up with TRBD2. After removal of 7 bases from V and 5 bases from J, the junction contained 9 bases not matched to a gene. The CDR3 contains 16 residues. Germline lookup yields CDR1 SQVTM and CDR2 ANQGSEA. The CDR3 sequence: CSARTSGRVSHNEQFF. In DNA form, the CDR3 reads TGCAGCGCTAGGACTAGCGGGAGGGTTTCCCACAATGAGCAGTTCTTC.

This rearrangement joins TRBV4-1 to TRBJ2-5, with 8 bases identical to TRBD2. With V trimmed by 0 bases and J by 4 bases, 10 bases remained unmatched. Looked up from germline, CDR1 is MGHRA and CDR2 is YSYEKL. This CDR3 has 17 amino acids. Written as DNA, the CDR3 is TGCGCCAGCAGCCAAGATGTACTAGCGGCTGGTGGAGAGACCCAGTACTTC. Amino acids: CASSQDVLAAGGETQYF.

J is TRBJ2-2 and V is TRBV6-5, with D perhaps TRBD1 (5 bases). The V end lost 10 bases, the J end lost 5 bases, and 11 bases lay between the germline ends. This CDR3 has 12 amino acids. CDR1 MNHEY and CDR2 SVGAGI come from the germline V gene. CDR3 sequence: CATSGATGELFF. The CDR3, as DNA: TGTGCCACTAGTGGGGCTACCGGGGAGCTGTTTTTT.

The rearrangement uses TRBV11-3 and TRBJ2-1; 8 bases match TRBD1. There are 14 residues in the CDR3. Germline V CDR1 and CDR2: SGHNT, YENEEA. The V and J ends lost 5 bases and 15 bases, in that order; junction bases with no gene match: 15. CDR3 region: CASSQTGEGAPAFF. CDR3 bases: TGTGCCAGCAGCCAGACAGGGGAAGGGGCCCCAGCGTTCTTC.

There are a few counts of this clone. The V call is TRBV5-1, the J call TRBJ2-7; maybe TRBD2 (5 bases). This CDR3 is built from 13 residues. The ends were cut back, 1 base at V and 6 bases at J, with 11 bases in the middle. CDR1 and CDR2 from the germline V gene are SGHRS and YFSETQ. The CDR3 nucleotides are TGCGCCAGCAGCTTGATTGGAGAGGGCGAGCAGTACTTC. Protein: CASSLIGEGEQYF.

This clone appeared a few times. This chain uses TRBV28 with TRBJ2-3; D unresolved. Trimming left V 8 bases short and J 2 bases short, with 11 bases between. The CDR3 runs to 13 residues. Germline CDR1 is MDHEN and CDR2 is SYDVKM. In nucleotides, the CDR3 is TGTGCCAGCTTAGAATCCCCCACAGATACGCAGTATTTT. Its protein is CASLESPTDTQYF.

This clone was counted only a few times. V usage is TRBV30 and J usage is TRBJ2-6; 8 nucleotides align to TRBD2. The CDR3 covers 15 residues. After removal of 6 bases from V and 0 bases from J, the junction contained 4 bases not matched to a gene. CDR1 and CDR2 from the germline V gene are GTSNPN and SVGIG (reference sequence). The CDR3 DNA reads TGTGCCTGCGGGGGGGGCCACTCTGGGGCCAACGTCCTGACTTTC. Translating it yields CACGGGHSGANVLTF.

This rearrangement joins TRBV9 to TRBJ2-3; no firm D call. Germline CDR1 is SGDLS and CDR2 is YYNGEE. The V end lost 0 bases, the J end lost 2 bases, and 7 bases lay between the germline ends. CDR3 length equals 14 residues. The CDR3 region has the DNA TGTGCCAGCAGCGTAGAGATCCTCACAGATACGCAGTATTTT. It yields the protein CASSVEILTDTQYF.

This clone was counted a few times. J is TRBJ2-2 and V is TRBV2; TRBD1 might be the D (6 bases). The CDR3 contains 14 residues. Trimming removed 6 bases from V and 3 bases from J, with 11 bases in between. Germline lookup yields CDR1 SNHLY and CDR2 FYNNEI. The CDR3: CASRSGHYTGELFF. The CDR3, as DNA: TGTGCCAGCAGGTCGGGACATTACACCGGGGAGCTGTTTTTT.

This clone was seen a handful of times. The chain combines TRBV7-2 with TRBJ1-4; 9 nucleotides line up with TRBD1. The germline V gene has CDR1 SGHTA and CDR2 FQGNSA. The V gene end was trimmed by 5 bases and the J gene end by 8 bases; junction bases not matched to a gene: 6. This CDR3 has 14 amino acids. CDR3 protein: CASSPGTGWEKLFF. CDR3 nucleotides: TGTGCCAGCAGCCCCGGGACAGGGTGGGAAAAACTGTTTTTT.

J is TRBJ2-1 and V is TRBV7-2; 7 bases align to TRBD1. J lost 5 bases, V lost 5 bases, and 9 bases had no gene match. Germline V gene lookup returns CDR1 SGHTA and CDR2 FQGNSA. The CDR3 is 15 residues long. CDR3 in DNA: TGTGCCAGCAGCCCCGGGACAGTCATAAACAATGAGCAGTTCTTC. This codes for CASSPGTVINNEQFF.

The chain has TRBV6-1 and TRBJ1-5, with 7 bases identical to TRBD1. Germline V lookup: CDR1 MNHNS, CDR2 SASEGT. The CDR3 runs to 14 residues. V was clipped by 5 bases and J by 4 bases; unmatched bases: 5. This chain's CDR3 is CASSSGQTNQPQHF. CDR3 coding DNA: TGTGCCAGCAGTTCGGGACAGACTAATCAGCCCCAGCATTTT.

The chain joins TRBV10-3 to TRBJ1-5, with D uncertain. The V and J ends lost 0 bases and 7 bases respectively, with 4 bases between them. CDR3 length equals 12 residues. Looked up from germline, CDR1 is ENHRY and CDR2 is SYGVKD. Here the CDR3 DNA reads TGTGCCATCAGTGAGTCGGCCCAGCCCCAGCATTTT. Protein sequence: CAISESAQPQHF.

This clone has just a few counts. This CDR3 is CSVALGDTQYF. DNA for the CDR3: TGCAGCGTTGCTCTCGGAGATACGCAGTATTTT. The chain uses TRBV29-1 and TRBJ2-3, with D uncertain. The germline V gene encodes CDR1 SQVTM and CDR2 ANQGSEA. Between the trimmed V and J ends, which lost 4 bases and 5 bases, there was a span of 7 bases. CDR3 length equals 11 residues.

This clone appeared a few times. The CDR3 loop is CSVVLMSDSEAFF. As DNA, the CDR3 is TGCAGCGTTGTTCTAATGTCCGACAGTGAAGCTTTCTTT. The V call is TRBV29-1, the J call TRBJ1-1, with a tentative D call TRBD1 (5 bases). CDR1 and CDR2 (germline): SQVTM, ANQGSEA. This CDR3 region has 13 residues. Deletions cut 4 bases from V and 7 bases from J, with 16 bases between.

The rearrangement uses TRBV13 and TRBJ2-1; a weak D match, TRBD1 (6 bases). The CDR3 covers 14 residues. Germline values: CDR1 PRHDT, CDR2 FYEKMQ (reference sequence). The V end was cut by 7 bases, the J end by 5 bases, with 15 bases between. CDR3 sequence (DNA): TGTGCCAGCAAGAATCGGGACATTGACAATGAGCAGTTCTTC. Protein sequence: CASKNRDIDNEQFF.

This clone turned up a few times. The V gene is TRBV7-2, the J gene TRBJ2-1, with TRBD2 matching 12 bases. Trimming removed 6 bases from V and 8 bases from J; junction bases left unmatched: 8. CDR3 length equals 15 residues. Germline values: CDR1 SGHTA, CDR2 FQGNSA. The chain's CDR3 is CASRQTSGGKDEQFF. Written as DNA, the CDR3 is TGTGCCAGCAGGCAGACTAGCGGGGGCAAAGATGAGCAGTTCTTC.

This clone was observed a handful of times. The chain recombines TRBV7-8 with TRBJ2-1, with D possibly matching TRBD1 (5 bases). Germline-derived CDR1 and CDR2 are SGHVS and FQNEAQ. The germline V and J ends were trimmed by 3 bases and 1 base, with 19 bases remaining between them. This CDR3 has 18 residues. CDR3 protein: CASSLGPERGRSYNEQFF. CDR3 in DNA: TGTGCCAGCAGCTTGGGGCCCGAAAGAGGCCGGTCCTACAATGAGCAGTTCTTC.

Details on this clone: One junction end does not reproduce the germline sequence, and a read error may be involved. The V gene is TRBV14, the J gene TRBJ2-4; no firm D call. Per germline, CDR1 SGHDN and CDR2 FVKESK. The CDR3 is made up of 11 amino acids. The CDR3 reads CASNQYNLEFF. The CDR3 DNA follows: TGTGCCAGCAACCAATATAACCTGGAGTTCTTC.

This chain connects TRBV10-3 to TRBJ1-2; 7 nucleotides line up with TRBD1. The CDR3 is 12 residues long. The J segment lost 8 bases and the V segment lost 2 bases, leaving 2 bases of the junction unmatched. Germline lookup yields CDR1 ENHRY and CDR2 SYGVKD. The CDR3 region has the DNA TGTGCCATCAGTGAGCAACAGGGGGGCTACACCTTC. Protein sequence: CAISEQQGGYTF.

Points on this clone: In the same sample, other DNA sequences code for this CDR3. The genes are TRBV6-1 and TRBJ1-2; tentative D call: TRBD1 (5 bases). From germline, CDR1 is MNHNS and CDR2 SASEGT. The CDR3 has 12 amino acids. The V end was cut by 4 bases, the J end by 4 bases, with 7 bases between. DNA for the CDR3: TGTGCCAGCAGTGGGCAGGGCTATGGCTACACCTTC. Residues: CASSGQGYGYTF.

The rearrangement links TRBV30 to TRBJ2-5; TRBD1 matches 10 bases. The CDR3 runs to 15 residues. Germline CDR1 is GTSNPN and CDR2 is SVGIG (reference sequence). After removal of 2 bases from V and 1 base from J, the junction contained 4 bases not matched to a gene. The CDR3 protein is CAWSLDRGLQETQYF. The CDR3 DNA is TGTGCCTGGAGTCTCGACAGGGGGCTCCAAGAGACCCAGTACTTC.

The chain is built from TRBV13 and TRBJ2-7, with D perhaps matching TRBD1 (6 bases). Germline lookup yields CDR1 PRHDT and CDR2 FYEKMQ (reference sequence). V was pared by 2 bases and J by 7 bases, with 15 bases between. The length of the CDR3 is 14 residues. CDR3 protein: CASSLRNGGQEQYF. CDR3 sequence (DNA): TGTGCCAGCAGCTTAAGAAATGGGGGCCAGGAGCAGTACTTC. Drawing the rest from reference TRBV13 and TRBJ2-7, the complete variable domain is AAGVIQSPRHLIKEKRETATLKCYPIPRHDTVYWYQQGPGQDPQFLISFYEKMQSDKGSIPDRFSAQQFSDYHSELNMSSLELGDSALYFCASSLRNGGQEQYFGPGTRLTVT.

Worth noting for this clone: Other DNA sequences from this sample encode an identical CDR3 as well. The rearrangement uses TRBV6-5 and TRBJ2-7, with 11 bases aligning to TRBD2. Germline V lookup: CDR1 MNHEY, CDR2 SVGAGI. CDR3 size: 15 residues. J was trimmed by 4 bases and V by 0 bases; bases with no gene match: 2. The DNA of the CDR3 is TGTGCCAGCAGTTACTCCCTAGCGGGAGGATACGAGCAGTACTTC. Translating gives CASSYSLAGGYEQYF.